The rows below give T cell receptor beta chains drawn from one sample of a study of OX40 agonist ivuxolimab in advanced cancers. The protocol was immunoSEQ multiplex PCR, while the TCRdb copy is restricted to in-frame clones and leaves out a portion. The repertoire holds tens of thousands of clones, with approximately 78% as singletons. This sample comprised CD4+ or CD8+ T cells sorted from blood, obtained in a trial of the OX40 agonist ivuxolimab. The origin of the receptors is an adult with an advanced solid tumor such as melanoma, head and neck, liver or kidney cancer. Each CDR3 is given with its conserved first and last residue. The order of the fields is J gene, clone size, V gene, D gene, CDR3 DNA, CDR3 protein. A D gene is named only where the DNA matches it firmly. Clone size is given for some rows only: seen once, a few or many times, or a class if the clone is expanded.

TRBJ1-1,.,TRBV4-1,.,TGCGCCAGCAGCGAAGGTCCTCGGGACACTGAAGCTTTCTTT,CASSEGPRDTEAFF
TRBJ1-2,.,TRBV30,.,TGTGCCTGGATTGGTGGGCCAGGAGGTGGCTACACCTTC,CAWIGGPGGGYTF
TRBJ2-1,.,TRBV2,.,TGTGCCAGCAGCGCTCCTAGTGACAATGAGCAGTTCTTC,CASSAPSDNEQFF
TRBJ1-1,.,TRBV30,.,TGTGCCTGGAGTGTACGAATCCCCCGGGCAGGGGAGACGAACACTGAAGCTTTCTTT,CAWSVRIPRAGETNTEAFF
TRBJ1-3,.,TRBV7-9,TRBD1,TGTGCCAGCAGCCCACCAGGACAGGGCTCTGGAAACACCATATATTTT,CASSPPGQGSGNTIYF
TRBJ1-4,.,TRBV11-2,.,TGTGCCAGCAGCTTATTTAGTGGTTTTAATGAAAAACTGTTTTTT,CASSLFSGFNEKLFF
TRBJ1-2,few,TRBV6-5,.,TGTGCCAGCAGTACACAGGGCCGTGACGGCTACACCTTC,CASSTQGRDGYTF
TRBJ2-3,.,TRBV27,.,TGTGCCAGCAAACTTCTCCCGACCACAGATACGCAGTATTTT,CASKLLPTTDTQYF
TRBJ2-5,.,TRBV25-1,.,TGTGCCAGCAGTCCCAGGACCAACCGCCAAGAGACCCAGTACTTC,CASSPRTNRQETQYF
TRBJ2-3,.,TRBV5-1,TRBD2,TGCGCCAGCAGCGCCGGACTAGCGGGCACAGATACGCAGTATTTT,CASSAGLAGTDTQYF
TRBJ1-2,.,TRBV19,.,TGTGCCAGTAGTATAGCGAGGGGGACCCAGAACTATGGCTACACCTTC,CASSIARGTQNYGYTF
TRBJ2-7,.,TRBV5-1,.,TGCGCCAGCAGCCCCGGGGCAGCCGGGTCCTACGAGCAGTACTTC,CASSPGAAGSYEQYF
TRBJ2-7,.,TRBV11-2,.,TGTGCCAGCAGCTTAACCGGACAGCACTCCTACGAGCAGTACTTC,CASSLTGQHSYEQYF
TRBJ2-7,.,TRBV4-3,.,TGCGCCAGCAGCCAAAAAATGGACAGCCCTTACGAGCAGTACTTC,CASSQKMDSPYEQYF